Below, 30 T cell receptor beta chains from the same sample are listed, as sequenced in a study of T cell responses to AZD1222 COVID-19 vaccine. The assay was immunoSEQ multiplex PCR, and TCRdb's table has in-frame clones only and misses some. This table holds approximately 80,000 clones, around 93% found once. The sample consisted of peripheral blood, taken 28 days after the second AZD1222 dose. The receptors come from an adult who received the AZD1222 COVID-19 vaccine.

The V call is TRBV6-2 or TRBV6-3, the J call TRBJ2-1, with a tentative D call TRBD1 (5 bases). Germline V gene sequence: CDR1 MNHEY, CDR2 SVGEGT. This CDR3 comprises 16 residues. V was clipped by 2 bases and J by 8 bases, with 19 bases between them. The CDR3 protein is CASSYPQGRKIYEQFF. The DNA of the CDR3 is TGTGCCAGCAGTTACCCTCAGGGTAGGAAGATTTATGAGCAGTTCTTC.

This chain links TRBV7-2 with TRBJ1-6; no firm D call. CDR3 size: 13 residues. The ends were cut back, 0 bases at V and 8 bases at J, with 5 bases in the middle. From germline, CDR1 is SGHTA and CDR2 FQGNSA. CDR3 loop: CASSLAEHSPLHF. The CDR3 DNA is TGTGCCAGCAGCTTAGCGGAGCATTCACCCCTCCACTTT. The whole variable domain, filled in from reference TRBV7-2 and TRBJ1-6, reads GAGVSQSPSNKVTEKGKDVELRCDPISGHTALYWYRQSLGQGLEFLIYFQGNSAPDKSGLPSDRFSAERTGGSVSTLTIQRTQQEDSAVYLCASSLAEHSPLHFGNGTRLTVT.

The rearrangement links TRBV27 to TRBJ2-2, with D possibly TRBD1 on 5 matching bases. The CDR3 consists of 13 residues. The V gene's germline CDR1 is MNHEY and CDR2 SMNVEV (reference sequence). V lost 4 bases to trimming and J lost 8 bases, with 11 bases between them. The CDR3 DNA follows: TGTGCCAGCAGTTACGGCAGGGTTGGGGAGCTGTTTTTT. This codes for CASSYGRVGELFF.

The chain has TRBV7-7 and TRBJ1-1; D remains unclear. There are 17 residues in the CDR3. Between the trimmed V and J ends, which lost 5 bases and 5 bases, there was a span of 24 bases. Germline-derived CDR1 and CDR2 are SSHAT and FNYEAQ (reference sequence). CDR3 amino acids: CASSPPFVRVAETEAFF. In nucleotides, the CDR3 is TGTGCCAGCAGCCCCCCTTTCGTTCGAGTGGCCGAAACTGAAGCTTTCTTT.

The sample holds one count of this clone. The chain is built from TRBV30 and TRBJ2-1; possibly TRBD2 for D (5 bases). The V end lost 0 bases, the J end lost 7 bases, and 13 bases lay between the germline ends. The CDR3 consists of 14 residues. Germline V gives CDR1 GTSNPN, CDR2 SVGIG (reference sequence). The CDR3 loop is CAWSVLSGSNEQFF. The CDR3 region has the DNA TGTGCCTGGAGTGTACTCTCGGGATCGAATGAGCAGTTCTTC.

The chain recombines TRBV5-6 with TRBJ2-1, with 10 bases matching TRBD1. The CDR3 is made up of 12 amino acids. Germline V gene lookup returns CDR1 SGHDT and CDR2 YYEEEE. V lost 3 bases to trimming and J lost 14 bases; unmatched junction nucleotides: 5. CDR3 DNA sequence: TGTGCCAGCAGCTCGGGCGGGACAGGGGAGTTCTTC. This encodes CASSSGGTGEFF.

The J gene is TRBJ2-1, the V gene TRBV24-1; 10 positions match TRBD1. After removal of 5 bases from V and 7 bases from J, the junction contained 10 bases not matched to a gene. Germline lookup yields CDR1 KGHDR and CDR2 SFDVKD. This CDR3 has 16 amino acids. In DNA, the CDR3 is TGTGCCACCAGTGGTCCGGGACAGGGGTTGAGGAATGAGCAGTTCTTC. Translated, it gives CATSGPGQGLRNEQFF.

The chain is built from TRBV12-5 and TRBJ1-1, with D maybe TRBD1 (5 bases). Germline V gene lookup returns CDR1 LGHNT and CDR2 FRNRAP. The V end lost 1 base, the J end lost 4 bases, and 13 bases lay between the germline ends. The CDR3 length is 15 residues. CDR3 region: CASGLAHSGPTEAFF. CDR3 in DNA: TGTGCTAGTGGTTTGGCCCACTCAGGGCCCACTGAAGCTTTCTTT.

The V gene is TRBV10-1, the J gene TRBJ1-1; a possible D gene is TRBD1 (5 bases). Germline V gene lookup returns CDR1 WNHNN and CDR2 SYGVQD (reference sequence). This CDR3 comprises 14 residues. Trimming took 7 bases from V and 1 from J, leaving 13 bases between them. The CDR3 spells CASTWGTENTEAFF. As DNA, the CDR3 is TGCGCCAGCACATGGGGGACGGAGAACACTGAAGCTTTCTTT.

The gene calls are TRBV27 and TRBJ1-2, with TRBD1 as a possible D gene (5 bases). V lost 0 bases, J lost 6 bases, and 8 bases lay in between. CDR1 and CDR2 (germline): MNHEY, SMNVEV (reference sequence). CDR3 length: 13 amino acids. As DNA, the CDR3 is TGTGCCAGCAGTTTATCGTTGGGGGATGGCTACACCTTC. Translation: CASSLSLGDGYTF.

The chain employs TRBV21-1 and TRBJ2-7; the DNA was not used to check the table's D call, TRBD2. TRBV21-1 is listed as a pseudogene. This CDR3 has 14 amino acids. The CDR3 region is CASSKGLAGDEQYF. The CDR3 DNA reads as TGTGCCAGCAGCAAAGGCCTAGCGGGAGACGAGCAGTACTTC.

The rearrangement links TRBV5-5 to TRBJ1-1; 8 bases are a match to TRBD1. The CDR3 contains 15 residues. V trimming: 4 bases; J trimming: 0 bases; junction bases outside the gene matches: 5. Germline CDR1 and CDR2: SGHKS and YYEKEE (reference sequence). CDR3 loop: CASSGSGGLNTEAFF. The CDR3 nucleotides read TGTGCCAGCAGCGGGTCAGGGGGCCTGAACACTGAAGCTTTCTTT.

V gene TRBV28 combines with J gene TRBJ1-5; D not resolved. This CDR3 contains 15 residues. V was shortened by 6 bases and J by 0 bases, with 12 bases between the two germline ends. The germline V gene has CDR1 MDHEN and CDR2 SYDVKM. CDR3 sequence (DNA): TGTGCCAGCAGCGGAGGATTTTATAGCAATCAGCCCCAGCATTTT. Translating gives CASSGGFYSNQPQHF.

This chain connects TRBV18 to TRBJ1-2; weak D call: TRBD1 (5 bases). Germline V lookup: CDR1 KGHSH, CDR2 LQKENI. CDR3 length: 15 residues. The ends were cut back, 2 bases at V and 8 bases at J, with 18 bases in the middle. Here the CDR3 DNA reads TGTGCCAGCTCACCAGCGGGGCAGGGAGGTCGGGGCTACACCTTC. Protein product: CASSPAGQGGRGYTF.

This clone was detected only once. This chain joins TRBV12-5 and TRBJ1-4; TRBD1 agrees at 7 bases. Germline V gene data show CDR1 as LGHNT and CDR2 as FRNRAP. The CDR3 has 15 residues. Losses at the gene ends were 5 bases for V and 8 bases for J; bases not matched to a gene: 11. CDR3 in DNA: TGTGCTAGTGGTCTGATGGGACAGCCGAACGAAAAACTGTTTTTT. This gives the protein CASGLMGQPNEKLFF. Full variable domain (outside the CDR3, taken from reference TRBV12-5 and TRBJ1-4): DARVTQTPRHKVTEMGQEVTMRCQPILGHNTVFWYRQTMMQGLELLAYFRNRAPLDDSGMPKDRFSAEMPDATLATLKIQPSEPRDSAVYFCASGLMGQPNEKLFFGSGTQLSVL.

J is TRBJ2-7 and V is TRBV11-3, with TRBD2 as a possible D gene (5 bases). CDR1 is SGHNT, CDR2 YENEEA, per germline. Trimming left V 4 bases short and J 3 bases short, with 10 bases between. CDR3 length: 13 amino acids. CDR3 DNA sequence: TGTGCCAGCAGCTATCACGCGGGCTACGAGCAGTACTTC. Translated, it gives CASSYHAGYEQYF.

The chain links TRBV5-1 to TRBJ2-3; D is ambiguous. Germline values: CDR1 SGHRS, CDR2 YFSETQ. The germline V and J ends were trimmed by 2 bases and 5 bases, with 9 bases remaining between them. This CDR3 region has 13 residues. The CDR3 DNA reads TGCGCCAGCAGCTTCTCGGGTGTAGATACGCAGTATTTT. The encoded protein is CASSFSGVDTQYF.

The gene calls are TRBV30 and TRBJ1-5; no clear D. Germline CDR1 and CDR2: GTSNPN and SVGIG (reference sequence). The V gene lost 0 bases and the J gene lost 0 bases, with 3 bases spanning the gap. The CDR3 covers 13 residues. The CDR3 region is CAWSVDSNQPQHF. The CDR3, as DNA: TGTGCCTGGAGTGTAGATAGCAATCAGCCCCAGCATTTT.

The V and J genes are TRBV5-1 and TRBJ2-2; 8 nucleotides match TRBD1. Trimming at V came to 4 bases and at J to 5 bases, leaving 7 bases not matched to a gene. The germline V gene encodes CDR1 SGHRS and CDR2 YFSETQ. The CDR3 runs 15 residues. The CDR3 nucleotides read TGCGCCAGCAGCCCAGGGGGCTCTCGGACCGGGGAGCTGTTTTTT. Translating it yields CASSPGGSRTGELFF.

This chain joins TRBV6-5 and TRBJ2-7; 10 bases agree with TRBD1. Germline V gene data show CDR1 as MNHEY and CDR2 as SVGAGI. V shed 6 bases and J 1 base; nucleotides not matched to a gene: 6. CDR3 size: 15 residues. CDR3 region: CASSAGTGASYEQYF. CDR3 nucleotides: TGTGCCAGCAGCGCCGGGACAGGGGCGTCCTACGAGCAGTACTTC.

The chain joins TRBV25-1 to TRBJ1-1, with D perhaps TRBD1 (6 bases). V was cut by 4 bases and J by 7 bases, with 19 bases left in between. The CDR3 is 15 amino acids. CDR1 is MGHDK, CDR2 SYGVNS, per germline. The CDR3 DNA reads as TGTGCCAGCAGTGGAGGGGGGGGACTATATGTTGAAGCTTTCTTT. Protein sequence: CASSGGGGLYVEAFF. Full variable domain (rest looked up from reference TRBV25-1 and TRBJ1-1): EADIYQTPRYLVIGTGKKITLECSQTMGHDKMYWYQQDPGMELHLIHYSYGVNSTEKGDLSSESTVSRIRTEHFPLTLESARPSHTSQYLCASSGGGGLYVEAFFGQGTRLTVV.

The genes are TRBV7-3 and TRBJ1-5; no reliable D call. The V gene's germline CDR1 is SGHTA and CDR2 FQGTGA. V dropped 5 bases and J dropped 11 bases, with 16 bases sitting between them. This CDR3 is 13 amino acids long. The CDR3 loop reads CASSRPRYGAQHF. The CDR3 nucleotides are TGTGCCAGCAGCCGACCCCGGTACGGGGCCCAGCATTTT.

This rearrangement joins TRBV11-2 to TRBJ2-5; TRBD2 might be the D (5 bases). V lost 3 bases, J lost 5 bases, and 19 bases lay in between. CDR3 length: 16 amino acids. Germline-derived CDR1 and CDR2 are SGHAT and FQNNGV. CDR3 nucleotides: TGTGCCAGCAGCTTCGAACCCGGGGTAGCTAGGGAGACCCAGTACTTC. It is translated as CASSFEPGVARETQYF.

The chain recombines TRBV28 with TRBJ2-7, with D perhaps matching TRBD2 (6 bases). CDR1 and CDR2 from the germline V gene are MDHEN and SYDVKM. This CDR3 contains 16 residues. Deletions cut 2 bases from V and 0 bases from J, with 14 bases between. The CDR3 region is CASSLIGGANSYEQYF. The CDR3 DNA reads as TGTGCCAGCAGTTTAATAGGCGGGGCGAACTCCTACGAGCAGTACTTC.

The chain is built from TRBV29-1 and TRBJ1-2; D is perhaps TRBD1 (6 bases). The germline V gene has CDR1 SQVTM and CDR2 ANQGSEA. The length of the CDR3 is 12 residues. Trimming took 5 bases from V and 0 from J, leaving 7 bases between them. CDR3 in amino acids: CSVNRANYGYTF. Here the CDR3 DNA reads TGCAGCGTTAACAGGGCTAACTATGGCTACACCTTC.

This clone has just one count. CDR3 DNA: TGTGCCAGCAGCTTGACGGGACAGGGGACCACTGAAGCTTTCTTT. Amino acids: CASSLTGQGTTEAFF. The chain uses TRBV5-4 and TRBJ1-1; 10 bases line up with TRBD1. The CDR3 has 15 residues. The J segment lost 4 bases and the V segment lost 1 base, leaving 4 bases of the junction unmatched. Germline V gene lookup returns CDR1 SGHNT and CDR2 YYREEE (reference sequence).

V is TRBV9 and J is TRBJ1-2; 12 bases fit TRBD1. This CDR3 has 17 residues. From germline, CDR1 is SGDLS and CDR2 YYNGEE. J lost 3 bases, V lost 4 bases, and 10 bases had no gene match. The CDR3 sequence is CASSTPGQGALDYGYTF. The CDR3 DNA reads as TGTGCCAGCAGCACACCGGGACAGGGGGCGCTGGACTATGGCTACACCTTC.

The chain combines TRBV5-1 with TRBJ2-7, with 12 bases matching TRBD1. Losses at the gene ends were 7 bases for V and 0 bases for J; bases not matched to a gene: 17. Germline CDR1 reads SGHRS; CDR2 reads YFSETQ. The CDR3 spans 19 residues. CDR3 nucleotide sequence: TGCGCCAGCTCAACTTCCGGGACAGGGGGCCCACCCAGCTCCTACGAGCAGTACTTC. This encodes CASSTSGTGGPPSSYEQYF.

The chain couples TRBV27 to TRBJ2-1; D is possibly TRBD1 or TRBD2 (5 bases each). The length of the CDR3 is 17 residues. Per the germline V gene, CDR1 is MNHEY and CDR2 is SMNVEV (reference sequence). With 3 bases removed from V and 4 bases from J, the gap between germline ends came to 19 bases. DNA for the CDR3: TGTGCCAGCAGTTTGGGACCTAGAAGGGTTACATACAATGAGCAGTTCTTC. It translates to CASSLGPRRVTYNEQFF.

J is TRBJ1-4 and V is TRBV3-1 (or the pseudogene TRBV3-2), with unresolved D. The V end lost 4 bases, the J end lost 5 bases, and 14 bases lay between the germline ends. Germline CDR1 LGHDT, CDR2 YNNKEL (reference sequence). This CDR3 contains 15 residues. The CDR3 bases are TGTGCCAGCAGCCCTCGAGCGGTAGCAAATGAAAAACTGTTTTTT. Encoded protein: CASSPRAVANEKLFF.